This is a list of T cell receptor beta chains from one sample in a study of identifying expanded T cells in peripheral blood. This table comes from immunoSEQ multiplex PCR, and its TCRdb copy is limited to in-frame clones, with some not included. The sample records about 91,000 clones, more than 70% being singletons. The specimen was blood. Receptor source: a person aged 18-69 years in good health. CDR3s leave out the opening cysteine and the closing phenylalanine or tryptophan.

ASSVADSPYEQY,TRBV9,TRBJ2-7
ASILPLPQY,TRBV6-7,TRBJ2-5
ASSQMTTDTQY,TRBV4-3,TRBJ2-3
ASSRSGPAKNIQY,TRBV6-5,TRBJ2-4
AIRGELGEQY,TRBV10-3,TRBJ2-7
ASSSRYSQQY,TRBV28,TRBJ2-7
ASRRQEPNNYGYT,TRBV6-1,TRBJ1-2
ASSRGYEQY,TRBV27,TRBJ2-7
ASSQGVAETQY,TRBV7-3,TRBJ2-5
ASSGQGRQY,TRBV2,TRBJ2-7
ATSKRGTVANYGYT,TRBV15,TRBJ1-2
ASTPYAGRSPLH,TRBV6-6,TRBJ1-6
AISQGQDYGYT,TRBV10-3,TRBJ1-2
ASSLLDFTDTQY,TRBV7-9,TRBJ2-3
ASSPRALNTEAF,TRBV5-8,TRBJ1-1
ASSVGETTDTQY,TRBV9,TRBJ2-3
ASSPDRETQY,TRBV7-3,TRBJ2-5
ASSLAGTPHEQY,TRBV10-1,TRBJ2-7
ASSEGAGEYNEQF,TRBV6-4,TRBJ2-1
ASSESGGELF,TRBV7-3,TRBJ2-2
ASSFLTGSSSGELF,TRBV5-8,TRBJ2-2
AISTSGGHEQF,TRBV10-3,TRBJ2-1
ASSLKGVGLNTGELF,TRBV7-9,TRBJ2-2
ASSRAGVAYEQY,TRBV14,TRBJ2-7
ASSKATGDTEAF,TRBV21-1,TRBJ1-1
ASSLVSQANYGYT,TRBV7-9,TRBJ1-2
ASSRKINEKLF,TRBV7-9,TRBJ1-4
ASSSRDSHEAF,TRBV28,TRBJ1-1
ASSLDGASTDTQY,TRBV7-2,TRBJ2-3
ASTWRQGGTEAF,TRBV10-2,TRBJ1-1
ASSLDRGRETQY,TRBV11-2,TRBJ2-5
ASSLAGTHATNEKLF,TRBV28,TRBJ1-4
ATSEGSYEQY,TRBV10-1,TRBJ2-7
ASSFVNQPQH,TRBV27,TRBJ1-5
ASSLGGTGADTQY,TRBV7-3,TRBJ2-3
ATSKSRTNSPLH,TRBV15,TRBJ1-6
ASSSYRQGSYEQY,TRBV5-6,TRBJ2-7
AWSASGRGQTQY,TRBV30,TRBJ2-5
ASSVGGTANEKLF,TRBV9,TRBJ1-4
ASSSRGRGKTQY,TRBV5-4,TRBJ2-5
ASSPGTGTNSPLH,TRBV5-1,TRBJ1-6
ASSEISLGLGAF,TRBV6-1,TRBJ1-1
ASSLEQVYEQY,TRBV5-1,TRBJ2-7
ASSLTPTEREFSDEQF,TRBV28,TRBJ2-1
ATPGTGTYEQY,TRBV27,TRBJ2-7
ASSVGGPRGTQY,TRBV10-1,TRBJ2-5
ASSQDRGYQETQY,TRBV11-2,TRBJ2-5
ASSRTPNNEQF,TRBV6-5,TRBJ2-1
AWNPGSNQPQH,TRBV30,TRBJ1-5
ASSEGQGAGQPQH,TRBV6-1,TRBJ1-5
SSGYYNEQF,TRBV20-1,TRBJ2-1
ASSRWQIIPEAF,TRBV2,TRBJ1-1